Listed below are T cell receptor beta chains from one sample, sequenced in a study of blood T cell repertoires in COVID-19. The repertoire was sequenced with immunoSEQ multiplex PCR; TCRdb's copy has only in-frame clones and lacks some. The table has about 58,000 clones, 75% to 90% seen once; the top ten hold 14%. Sequenced: peripheral blood. Every receptor here comes from a woman in her sixties or seventies with active COVID-19. CDR3s include the opening cysteine and the closing phenylalanine or tryptophan. A D gene is named only where the DNA matches it firmly. Clone sizes are given selectively: once, few, many, or a class where the clone is expanded.

clone size	V gene	D gene	J gene	CDR3 protein	CDR3 DNA
-	TRBV29-1	TRBD1	TRBJ2-7	CSVEAASGTGTYEQYF	TGCAGCGTTGAGGCGGCAAGTGGGACAGGGACCTACGAGCAGTACTTC
-	TRBV4-2	TRBD1	TRBJ1-5	CASSQVTGGTQPQHF	TGTGCCAGCAGCCAAGTTACAGGGGGGACTCAGCCCCAGCATTTT
few	TRBV7-8	-	TRBJ1-1	CASSYRENTEAFF	TGTGCCAGCAGTTACAGGGAAAATACTGAAGCTTTCTTT
-	TRBV6-2/TRBV6-3	TRBD1	TRBJ1-5	CASSYRDSGFNQPQHF	TGTGCCAGCAGTTACAGGGACAGTGGGTTTAATCAGCCCCAGCATTTT
-	TRBV5-1	TRBD2	TRBJ2-5	CASSLAGTSGKLSQYF	TGCGCCAGCAGCTTGGCTGGGACTAGCGGGAAATTGTCCCAGTACTTC
-	TRBV9	TRBD2	TRBJ2-3	CASSVSGAAATDTQYF	TGTGCCAGCAGCGTTAGCGGGGCCGCGGCGACAGATACGCAGTATTTT
-	TRBV3-1/TRBV3-2	-	TRBJ1-5	CASSQGGVRPQHF	TGTGCCAGCAGCCAAGGGGGGGTGAGGCCCCAGCATTTT
-	TRBV2	-	TRBJ1-2	CASKRESYGYTF	TGTGCCAGTAAGCGGGAGTCGTATGGCTACACCTTC
once	TRBV9	TRBD2	TRBJ2-5	CASSVEGSGGRQTQYF	TGTGCCAGCAGCGTAGAGGGTAGCGGGGGGCGACAGACCCAGTACTTC
-	TRBV5-1	TRBD2	TRBJ2-1	CASSSGLARGYDNEQFF	TGCGCCAGCAGCTCCGGACTAGCCCGGGGGTACGACAATGAGCAGTTCTTC
-	TRBV9	TRBD2	TRBJ2-1	CASSVAAGEYNEQFF	TGTGCCAGCAGCGTAGCAGCGGGGGAGTACAATGAGCAGTTCTTC
-	TRBV29-1	TRBD1	TRBJ2-3	CSVDDGQGGQYF	TGCAGCGTTGACGATGGACAGGGTGGGCAGTATTTT
-	TRBV11-3	TRBD2	TRBJ2-7	CASSLGPGGNEQYF	TGTGCCAGCAGCTTAGGCCCGGGGGGAAACGAGCAGTACTTC
-	TRBV3-1/TRBV3-2	-	TRBJ1-2	CASSQGPGSVDYGYTF	TGTGCCAGCAGCCAAGGCCCAGGGTCGGTTGACTATGGCTACACCTTC
-	TRBV6-5	TRBD1	TRBJ1-4	CATGTGVGEKLFF	TGTGCCACCGGTACAGGGGTGGGCGAAAAACTGTTTTTT
-	TRBV5-1	TRBD1	TRBJ2-7	CASRGQGGDEQYF	TGCGCCAGCAGGGGACAGGGCGGTGACGAGCAGTACTTC
-	TRBV5-1	-	TRBJ2-7	CASGVSYEQYF	TGCGCCAGCGGAGTTTCCTACGAGCAGTACTTC
-	TRBV4-2	TRBD1	TRBJ1-1	CASSLGTGEKGPQAFF	TGTGCCAGCAGCCTAGGAACAGGGGAGAAAGGGCCCCAAGCTTTCTTT
-	TRBV5-1	TRBD2	TRBJ2-1	CASSLDTGGNYNEQFF	TGCGCCAGCAGCTTGGACACGGGGGGGAATTACAATGAGCAGTTCTTC
-	TRBV5-1	-	TRBJ2-7	CASSTYPVGGYEQYF	TGCGCCAGCAGCACTTACCCTGTGGGGGGCTACGAGCAGTACTTC